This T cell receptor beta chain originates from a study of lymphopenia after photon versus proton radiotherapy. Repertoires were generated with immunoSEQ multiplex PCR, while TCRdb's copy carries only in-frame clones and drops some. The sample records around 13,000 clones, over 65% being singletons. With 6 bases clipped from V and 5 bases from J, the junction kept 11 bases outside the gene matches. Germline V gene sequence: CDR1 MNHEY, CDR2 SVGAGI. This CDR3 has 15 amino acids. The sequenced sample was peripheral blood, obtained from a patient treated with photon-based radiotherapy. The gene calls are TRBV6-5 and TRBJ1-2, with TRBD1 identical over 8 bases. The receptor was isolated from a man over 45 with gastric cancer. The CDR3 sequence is CASSPVGTGGYGYTF. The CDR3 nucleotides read TGTGCCAGCAGCCCCGTCGGGACAGGTGGTTATGGCTACACCTTC.